A single sample gave rise to the 3 T cell receptor beta chains below, sequenced in a study of blood T cell repertoires in COVID-19. Using immunoSEQ multiplex PCR, the repertoire was profiled, and TCRdb retains in-frame clones only, with some absent. The sample shows 450,000 or so clones, approximately 92% of them seen only once. Sequencing was performed on peripheral blood. These receptors all come from a man aged 18 to 30 with COVID-19, enrolled during active disease.

The chain links TRBV3-1 (or the pseudogene TRBV3-2) to TRBJ2-1; D gene uncertain. The length of the CDR3 is 16 residues. V was trimmed by 3 bases and J by 0 bases, leaving 12 bases between them. CDR1 LGHDT and CDR2 YNNKEL come from the germline V gene (reference sequence). The CDR3 loop reads CASSHLLPSSYNEQFF. The CDR3 DNA reads as TGTGCCAGCAGCCATTTACTCCCGAGCTCCTACAATGAGCAGTTCTTC.

The V gene is TRBV6-5, the J gene TRBJ2-1; TRBD1 aligns across 11 bases. Germline CDR1 and CDR2: MNHEY and SVGAGI. Trimming removed 5 bases from V and 5 bases from J; junction bases left unmatched: 5. CDR3 length: 15 amino acids. The CDR3 region is CASSKGQGENNEQFF. The CDR3 DNA is TGTGCCAGCAGTAAGGGACAGGGGGAGAACAATGAGCAGTTCTTC.

This clone was observed a single time. The CDR3 spells CASSQGQTGTGSANYGYTF. In DNA form, the CDR3 reads TGCGCCAGCAGCCAAGGACAGACCGGGACAGGGTCCGCTAACTATGGCTACACCTTC. The chain employs TRBV4-1 and TRBJ1-2; 9 bases fit TRBD1. Unmatched junction bases numbered 12, after V lost 1 base and J lost 0 bases. Per the germline V gene, CDR1 is MGHRA and CDR2 is YSYEKL. CDR3 length: 19 residues.